What follows is one T cell receptor beta chain and its context. These data belong to a study of blood T cell repertoires in COVID-19. About the research overall: The origin of the acute and convalescent COVID-19 samples was the United States, Italy and Spain. T cells, B-cell-depleted T cells, or PBMCs provided the cDNA or gDNA that served as material.

In the authors' methods: Amplifying reference gene primers gave estimates of nucleated cell counts. Assay used: immunoSEQ multiplex PCR; TCRdb lists only in-frame clones, some missing. V, J and clone size are those of that table, while D and trimming were read from the DNA. The table records more than 45,000 clones, under 85% of them present only once. Germline CDR1 is WNHNN and CDR2 is SYGVQD (reference sequence). This CDR3 is built from 16 residues. V gave up 5 bases and J gave up 0 bases; unmatched junction bases: 6. The source of this sequence is a man aged 35 to 55 with acute or convalescent COVID-19. J is TRBJ2-2 and V is TRBV10-1; TRBD2 aligns across 7 bases. The material sequenced was peripheral blood. As DNA, the CDR3 is TGCGCCAGCAGTCCTAGCGGAGACGCGAACACCGGGGAGCTGTTTTTT. Encoded protein: CASSPSGDANTGELFF.